The 23 T cell receptor beta chains below come from one sample, sequenced in a study of cytomegalovirus exposure and HLA in healthy donors. The method was immunoSEQ multiplex PCR; TCRdb's version includes in-frame clones alone and lacks a portion of them. This table holds around 120,000 clones, more than 85% found once. The sequenced sample was PBMCs. The receptors derive from a man younger than 35 in good health and CMV-seropositive.

The genes are TRBV5-1 and TRBJ2-1; 9 bases are a match to TRBD1. V lost 4 bases, J lost 5 bases, and 7 bases stayed unmatched. This CDR3 contains 15 residues. Germline-derived CDR1 and CDR2 are SGHRS and YFSETQ. CDR3 sequence reads: CASSVGQGKNNEQFF. DNA of the CDR3: TGCGCCAGCAGCGTGGGACAGGGAAAAAACAATGAGCAGTTCTTC.

The chain joins TRBV25-1 to TRBJ2-7; possible D gene TRBD2, 6 bases. V shed 4 bases and J shed 5 bases, with 12 bases lying between them. CDR1 is MGHDK, CDR2 SYGVNS, per germline. CDR3 size: 13 residues. CDR3 sequence: CASSAGEWDEQYF. The CDR3, as DNA: TGTGCCAGCAGTGCGGGGGAGTGGGACGAGCAGTACTTC.

The V call is TRBV4-1, the J call TRBJ2-1, with 7 bases aligning to TRBD2. V lost 1 base to trimming and J lost 7 bases; unmatched junction nucleotides: 4. Germline CDR1 and CDR2: MGHRA and YSYEKL. The CDR3 loop spans 14 amino acids. The CDR3 is CASSQGRGENEQFF. The CDR3 nucleotides are TGCGCCAGCAGCCAAGGCCGGGGGGAGAATGAGCAGTTCTTC.

CDR3 loop: CASSRDREGENIQYF. CDR3 DNA: TGTGCCAGTAGTCGGGACAGGGAGGGCGAAAACATTCAGTACTTC. This rearrangement joins TRBV19 to TRBJ2-4, with 9 bases fitting TRBD1. The length of the CDR3 is 15 residues. The junction had 7 bases not matched to a gene; V was cut back by 5 bases and J by 5 bases. The germline V gene encodes CDR1 LNHDA and CDR2 SQIVND (reference sequence).

V gene TRBV7-8 combines with J gene TRBJ1-4, with D unclear. Germline CDR1 and CDR2: SGHVS and FQNEAQ. Between the trimmed V and J ends, which lost 8 bases and 2 bases, there was a span of 9 bases. There are 13 residues in the CDR3. For the CDR3, the DNA is TGTGCCAGCGGCGGGGAGACTAATGAAAAACTGTTTTTT. It translates to CASGGETNEKLFF.

This clone appeared once. J is TRBJ2-1 and V is TRBV19, with TRBD2 matching 9 bases. The CDR3 is 17 amino acids. The germline V gene has CDR1 LNHDA and CDR2 SQIVND (reference sequence). V gave up 5 bases and J gave up 5 bases; unmatched junction bases: 13. CDR3 sequence: CASSALLAGGLNNEQFF. CDR3 nucleotide sequence: TGTGCCAGTAGTGCCCTCTTGGCGGGGGGGCTTAACAATGAGCAGTTCTTC. The full variable domain, completed using reference TRBV19 and TRBJ2-1, is DGGITQSPKYLFRKEGQNVTLSCEQNLNHDAMYWYRQDPGQGLRLIYYSQIVNDFQKGDIAEGYSVSREKKESFPLTVTSAQKNPTAFYLCASSALLAGGLNNEQFFGPGTRLTVL.

The chain uses TRBV6-4 and TRBJ2-1; D is perhaps TRBD1 (6 bases). V was clipped by 4 bases and J by 4 bases, with 14 bases between them. The CDR3 extends over 15 amino acids. Germline CDR1 is MRHNA and CDR2 is SNTAGT. CDR3 in amino acids: CASSVEQGQYNEQFF. The CDR3 DNA is TGTGCCAGCAGTGTGGAACAGGGCCAATACAATGAGCAGTTCTTC.

This chain uses TRBV2 with TRBJ1-5; D not certain. From germline, CDR1 is SNHLY and CDR2 FYNNEI. The V gene lost 1 base and the J gene lost 9 bases, with 22 bases spanning the gap. This CDR3 spans 17 amino acids. The DNA for the CDR3 is TGTGCCAGCAGTGAAGAGAATACAGCCCCCCTGGGGAGGCCCCAGCATTTT. Protein sequence: CASSEENTAPLGRPQHF.

The J gene is TRBJ2-5, the V gene TRBV27, with D perhaps matching TRBD1 (5 bases). V lost 5 bases and J 3 bases, leaving 13 bases between the germline ends. Germline CDR1 MNHEY, CDR2 SMNVEV (reference sequence). This CDR3 has 14 amino acids. CDR3: CASSLQGAEETQYF. The CDR3 DNA reads TGTGCCAGCAGTCTCCAGGGTGCGGAAGAGACCCAGTACTTC.

The chain links TRBV5-1 to TRBJ2-4; TRBD2 is a possible D gene (5 bases). The CDR3 sequence is 15 residues long. V lost 0 bases, J lost 5 bases, and 12 bases lay in between. Germline CDR1 and CDR2: SGHRS and YFSETQ. For the CDR3, the DNA is TGCGCCAGCAGCTTGGCCGGGAACCCGGAAAACATTCAGTACTTC. Translated: CASSLAGNPENIQYF.

This chain links TRBV10-3 with TRBJ2-3; a possible D gene is TRBD2 (6 bases). The CDR3 is 15 amino acids. V gave up 10 bases and J gave up 1 base, with 18 bases separating them. Germline CDR1 is ENHRY and CDR2 is SYGVKD. CDR3 bases: TGTGCCACGCTACGATCGGGGGAGGGCACAGATACGCAGTATTTT. Encoded protein: CATLRSGEGTDTQYF.

V and J are TRBV29-1 and TRBJ1-1; tentatively, D is TRBD1 (5 bases). CDR3 length: 12 amino acids. Germline assignment: CDR1 SQVTM and CDR2 ANQGSEA. Trimming took 3 bases from V and 3 from J, leaving 8 bases between them. The CDR3 here is CSVDGADTEAFF. In DNA form, the CDR3 reads TGCAGCGTTGATGGGGCGGACACTGAAGCTTTCTTT.

The chain links TRBV19 to TRBJ1-6, with 8 positions matching TRBD1. From germline, CDR1 is LNHDA and CDR2 SQIVND (reference sequence). The CDR3 contains 15 residues. V gave up 5 bases and J gave up 7 bases; unmatched junction bases: 7. The CDR3 DNA is TGTGCCAGTAGTTCTAGGACAGGGCACAATTCACCCCTCCACTTT. It is translated as CASSSRTGHNSPLHF.

This sequence joins TRBV7-6 and TRBJ2-2; 8 bases map to TRBD2. The germline gives CDR1 SGHVS, CDR2 FNYEAQ. The CDR3 is 13 residues long. V gave up 4 bases and J gave up 6 bases; unmatched junction bases: 1. The CDR3, as DNA: TGTGCCAGCAGCTCCGGGGGGGCCGGGGAGCTGTTTTTT. Its translation: CASSSGGAGELFF.

In DNA form, the CDR3 reads TGTGCCGCTACGCCCGGACATATACTTTCAGGCTCCTACGAGCAGTACTTC. It encodes CAATPGHILSGSYEQYF. V and J are TRBV28 and TRBJ2-7; possible D gene TRBD1, 5 bases. Trimming shortened V by 11 bases and J by 0 bases, and 26 bases separated the two germline ends. This CDR3 comprises 17 residues. The germline V gene has CDR1 MDHEN and CDR2 SYDVKM. Full variable domain (missing parts from reference TRBV28 and TRBJ2-7): DVKVTQSSRYLVKRTGEKVFLECVQDMDHENMFWYRQDPGLGLRLIYFSYDVKMKEKGDIPEGYSVSREKKERFSLILESASTNQTSMYLCAATPGHILSGSYEQYFGPGTRLTVT.

The J gene is TRBJ2-3, the V gene TRBV29-1; TRBD2 aligns across 14 bases. The CDR3 is made up of 15 amino acids. V gave up 2 bases and J gave up 6 bases; unmatched junction bases: 4. Germline CDR1 and CDR2: SQVTM and ANQGSEA. CDR3 residues: CSVERGLAGADTQYF. CDR3 sequence (DNA): TGCAGCGTTGAAAGGGGACTAGCGGGGGCGGATACGCAGTATTTT.

This clone has a single count. In DNA form, the CDR3 reads TGTGCCTGGACCAGGACGAACACCGGGGAGCTGTTTTTT. Its translation: CAWTRTNTGELFF. The genes are TRBV30 and TRBJ2-2; D call uncertain. V was trimmed by 4 bases and J by 0 bases, leaving 6 bases between them. CDR1 and CDR2 from the germline V gene are GTSNPN and SVGIG (reference sequence). This CDR3 is built from 13 residues.

A single count supports this clone. The chain has TRBV6-1 and TRBJ2-7, with D unresolved. This CDR3 is 15 amino acids long. V was pared by 7 bases and J by 3 bases, with 19 bases between. From germline, CDR1 is MNHNS and CDR2 SASEGT. The CDR3 spells CASNPPWNRFYEQYF. CDR3 nucleotide sequence: TGTGCCAGCAACCCCCCTTGGAACAGATTCTACGAGCAGTACTTC.

This clone appeared once. The chain has TRBV5-1 and TRBJ2-7; weak D call: TRBD2 (6 bases). The CDR3 has 14 residues. The germline V and J ends were trimmed by 4 bases and 0 bases, with 11 bases remaining between them. Germline CDR1 reads SGHRS; CDR2 reads YFSETQ. This CDR3 is CASSPEGSSYEQYF. In nucleotides, the CDR3 is TGCGCCAGCAGCCCGGAGGGGAGCTCCTACGAGCAGTACTTC.

The V and J genes are TRBV7-6 and TRBJ2-7; TRBD1 matches 7 bases. The germline V gene encodes CDR1 SGHVS and CDR2 FNYEAQ. Trimming at V came to 3 bases and at J to 5 bases, leaving 7 bases not matched to a gene. This CDR3 has 14 amino acids. The CDR3 spells CASSLTGFMDEQYF. CDR3 bases: TGTGCCAGCAGCTTGACAGGGTTTATGGACGAGCAGTACTTC.

This clone was picked up a small number of times. The rearrangement links TRBV5-4 to TRBJ1-1; 7 nucleotides align to TRBD1. J lost 2 bases, V lost 3 bases, and 4 bases had no gene match. CDR3 length: 14 amino acids. CDR1 SGHNT and CDR2 YYREEE come from the germline V gene (reference sequence). The CDR3 protein is CASSSGQTNTEAFF. DNA for the CDR3: TGTGCCAGCAGCTCGGGACAGACAAACACTGAAGCTTTCTTT.

The rearrangement links TRBV28 to TRBJ2-1, with TRBD2 as a possible D gene (5 bases). Germline V gene sequence: CDR1 MDHEN, CDR2 SYDVKM. This CDR3 spans 17 amino acids. Trimming cost V 3 bases and J 3 bases, with 18 bases left between them. CDR3 DNA sequence: TGTGCCAGCAGTTTGCCGAACAGCGGCCGGGGCTACAATGAGCAGTTCTTC. Translated, it gives CASSLPNSGRGYNEQFF.

The chain employs TRBV5-1 and TRBJ2-3, with D possibly being TRBD2 (5 bases). Germline CDR1 is SGHRS and CDR2 is YFSETQ. This CDR3 has 15 residues. Between the trimmed V and J ends, which lost 1 base and 0 bases, there was a span of 9 bases. The CDR3 sequence is CASSLSRGSTDTQYF. CDR3 DNA sequence: TGCGCCAGCAGCTTGTCCCGGGGAAGCACAGATACGCAGTATTTT.